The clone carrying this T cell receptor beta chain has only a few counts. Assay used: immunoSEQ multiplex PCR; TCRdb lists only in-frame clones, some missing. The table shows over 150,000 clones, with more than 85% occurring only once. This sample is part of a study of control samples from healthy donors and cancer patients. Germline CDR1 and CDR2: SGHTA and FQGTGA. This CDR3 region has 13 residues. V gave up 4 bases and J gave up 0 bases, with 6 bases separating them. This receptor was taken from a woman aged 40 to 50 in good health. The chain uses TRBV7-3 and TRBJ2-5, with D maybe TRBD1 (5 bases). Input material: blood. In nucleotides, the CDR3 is TGTGCCAGCAGCTCGACAGACCAAGAGACCCAGTACTTC. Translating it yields CASSSTDQETQYF. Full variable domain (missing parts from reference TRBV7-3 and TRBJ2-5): GAGVSQTPSNKVTEKGKYVELRCDPISGHTALYWYRQSLGQGPEFLIYFQGTGAADDSGLPNDRFFAVRPEGSVSTLKIQRTERGDSAVYLCASSSTDQETQYFGPGTRLLVL.